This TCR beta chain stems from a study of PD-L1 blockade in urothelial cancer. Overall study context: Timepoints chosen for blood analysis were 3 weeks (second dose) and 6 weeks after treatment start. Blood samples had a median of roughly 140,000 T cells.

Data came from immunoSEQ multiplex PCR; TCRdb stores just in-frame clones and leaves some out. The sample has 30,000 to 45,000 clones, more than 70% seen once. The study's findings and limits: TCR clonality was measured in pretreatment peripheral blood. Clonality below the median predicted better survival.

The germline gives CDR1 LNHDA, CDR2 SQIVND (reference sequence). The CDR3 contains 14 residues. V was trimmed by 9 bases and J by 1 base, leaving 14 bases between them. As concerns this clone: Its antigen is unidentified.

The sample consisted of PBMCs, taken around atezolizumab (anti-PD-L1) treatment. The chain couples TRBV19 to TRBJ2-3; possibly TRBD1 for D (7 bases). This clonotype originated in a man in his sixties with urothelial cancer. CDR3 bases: TGTGCCAGCAGACAGGGAGGTCGCACAGATACGCAGTATTTT. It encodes CASRQGGRTDTQYF. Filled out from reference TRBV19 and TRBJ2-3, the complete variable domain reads DGGITQSPKYLFRKEGQNVTLSCEQNLNHDAMYWYRQDPGQGLRLIYYSQIVNDFQKGDIAEGYSVSREKKESFPLTVTSAQKNPTAFYLCASRQGGRTDTQYFGPGTRLTVL.